These T cell receptor beta chains were read from a single sample in a study of T cell responses to AZD1222 COVID-19 vaccine. TCRdb's copy holds only in-frame clones and misses some; the assay was immunoSEQ multiplex PCR. The profile covers about 260,000 clones, with about 92% appearing a single time and 0.55% taken by the ten largest. The sequencing used peripheral blood, collected on day 0 of AZD1222 vaccination. The receptors originated from an adult in good health. CDR3s include the opening cysteine and the closing phenylalanine or tryptophan. A D gene is named only where the DNA matches it firmly. Some rows mark clone size as missing; the rest say once, few, many or name a class of expanded clone.

>TRBV9|16|.|TRBD2|TRBJ2-7
CASSQARGLAGGEQYF
TGTGCCAGCAGTCAAGCAAGGGGACTAGCGGGAGGCGAGCAGTACTTC
>TRBV5-4|15|.|TRBD1|TRBJ2-1
CASSFGQGVYNEQFF
TGTGCCAGCAGCTTTGGGCAGGGGGTATACAATGAGCAGTTCTTC
>TRBV18|16|.|.|TRBJ1-2
CASSPPEGGGDYGYTF
TGTGCCAGCTCACCGCCCGAGGGGGGTGGTGACTATGGCTACACCTTC
>TRBV5-6|12|.|.|TRBJ2-7
CASSLGRYEQYF
TGTGCCAGCAGCTTGGGTCGCTACGAGCAGTACTTC
>TRBV10-3|12|.|.|TRBJ1-5
CAIGQNNQPQHF
TGTGCCATCGGACAGAACAATCAGCCCCAGCATTTT
>TRBV11-1|11|few|.|TRBJ1-1
CASSSQIEAFF
TGTGCCAGCAGCTCACAGATTGAAGCTTTCTTT
>TRBV10-3|17|.|.|TRBJ1-2
CAISESFGGRANYGYTF
TGTGCCATCAGTGAGAGCTTCGGGGGCCGAGCCAACTATGGCTACACCTTC
>TRBV29-1|12|.|.|TRBJ2-7
CSVVAYSYEQYF
TGCAGCGTTGTCGCGTACTCCTACGAGCAGTACTTC
>TRBV5-1|14|.|.|TRBJ1-1
CASSSTGSNTEAFF
TGCGCCAGCAGCTCCACAGGGTCGAACACTGAAGCTTTCTTT
>TRBV5-1|13|.|.|TRBJ1-1
CASSLAQGNEAFF
TGCGCCAGCAGCTTGGCCCAAGGGAATGAAGCTTTCTTT
>TRBV12-5|19|once|TRBD1|TRBJ2-2
CASGQETGAPGSNTGELFF
TGTGCTAGTGGTCAGGAGACAGGGGCCCCCGGGTCGAACACCGGGGAGCTGTTTTTT
>TRBV10-3|15|.|.|TRBJ2-7
CATSVGAGIAYEQYF
TGTGCCACATCAGTAGGAGCCGGAATCGCATACGAGCAGTACTTC
>TRBV5-1|16|few|.|TRBJ1-3
CASSGKDISSGNTIYF
TGCGCCAGCAGCGGTAAGGACATTTCCTCTGGAAACACCATATATTTT
>TRBV13|14|once|.|TRBJ1-1
CASSSGRANTEAFF
TGTGCCAGCAGCTCGGGACGGGCCAACACTGAAGCTTTCTTT
>TRBV20-1|11|few|.|TRBJ2-7
CSALAWPREYF
TGCAGTGCTCTCGCCTGGCCCAGGGAGTACTTC
>TRBV3-1/TRBV3-2|15|.|.|TRBJ1-3
CASSPDRYSGNTIYF
TGTGCCAGCAGCCCCGACAGATACTCTGGAAACACCATATATTTT
>TRBV18|14|few|.|TRBJ2-1
CASSPLPSHPEQFF
TGTGCCAGCTCACCACTCCCCAGCCATCCTGAGCAGTTCTTC
>TRBV3-1/TRBV3-2|12|few|.|TRBJ1-3
CASSQEGNTIYF
TGTGCCAGCAGCCAAGAAGGAAACACCATATATTTT
>TRBV6-2/TRBV6-3|16|once|.|TRBJ2-7
CASSQTGGTISYEQYF
TGTGCCAGCAGCCAAACGGGCGGGACGATATCCTACGAGCAGTACTTC
>TRBV30|13|.|.|TRBJ1-5
CAWSGTGGQPQHF
TGTGCCTGGAGTGGTACAGGAGGGCAGCCCCAGCATTTT
>TRBV7-9|13|.|.|TRBJ1-4
CASSLSEQEKLFF
TGTGCCAGCAGCCTATCAGAGCAAGAAAAACTGTTTTTT